The clone carrying this T cell receptor (beta chain) has a single count. Its target is unknown. Each multiple sclerosis control was a treatment-naive patient with relapsing-remitting disease that was either stable or active. The sample belongs to a study of CD8 T cells in Susac syndrome. Study-level results: The study recognized that the number of individuals in its TCR sequencing and HLA analysis was relatively small.

RNA was extracted with the RNeasy kit, and a quantity of about 0.45 to 1 ug was reverse transcribed using random hexamers. A multiplex approach, immunoSEQ multiplex PCR, amplified TCR beta CDR3 across 54 Vbeta and 13 Jbeta. TCRdb itself ran the immunoSEQ multiplex PCR reads through MiXCR, one entry per CDR3 protein. The repertoire holds around 300,000 distinct CDR3 sequences, with 92% as singletons. The sequenced sample was CD4+ T cells from PBMCs. The sequence was obtained from a human donor with multiple sclerosis.

This chain's CDR3 is CASTRQGRSLNGYTF. The CDR3 DNA is TGTGCCAGCACCCGACAGGGAAGGAGCTTAAATGGCTACACCTTC. The gene calls are TRBV12-3 or TRBV12-4 and TRBJ1-2; 7 bases are shared with TRBD1. Losses at the gene ends were 7 bases for V and 6 bases for J; bases not matched to a gene: 14. The CDR3 runs to 15 residues.